A single sample gave rise to the 32 T cell receptor beta chains below, sequenced in a study of control samples from healthy donors and cancer patients. Here immunoSEQ multiplex PCR was the method, and the copy in TCRdb shows in-frame clones only, minus some. Counted here are approximately 17,000 clones, roughly 91% occurring once; the ten biggest clones make up 32%. The sequenced sample was PBMCs. The receptors shown here come from a man between 60 and 70 years old with head and neck cancer.

This clone showed up just once. The chain uses TRBV19 and TRBJ2-3, with 8 bases lining up with TRBD1. V lost 2 bases to trimming and J lost 4 bases; unmatched junction nucleotides: 5. This CDR3 has 15 residues. CDR1 and CDR2 (germline): LNHDA, SQIVND (reference sequence). In DNA form, the CDR3 reads TGTGCCAGTAGTATACGACAGGGGAAGGCAGATACGCAGTATTTT. Its protein product is CASSIRQGKADTQYF.

The rearrangement uses TRBV15 and TRBJ2-5; D gene uncertain. The CDR3 covers 15 residues. Germline V gives CDR1 LNHNV, CDR2 YYDKDF (reference sequence). V lost 0 bases, J lost 5 bases, and 13 bases lay in between. The CDR3 nucleotides are TGTGCCACCAGCAGAGAGGGTGAAGGGCAGGAGACCCAGTACTTC. Translated, it gives CATSREGEGQETQYF.

The CDR3 DNA is TGTGCCAGCGGAACCCGGGGGTCCACCGGGGAGCTGTTTTTT. The encoded protein is CASGTRGSTGELFF. V gene TRBV6-5 combines with J gene TRBJ2-2, with D possibly being TRBD2 (6 bases). CDR1 and CDR2 from the germline V gene are MNHEY and SVGAGI. The V end lost 8 bases, the J end lost 4 bases, and 14 bases lay between the germline ends. CDR3 length equals 14 residues.

The chain recombines TRBV7-9 with TRBJ2-3; perhaps TRBD1 as D (7 bases). Germline assignment: CDR1 SEHNR and CDR2 FQNEAQ (reference sequence). V lost 5 bases and J 4 bases, leaving 19 bases between the germline ends. The CDR3 length is 16 residues. The DNA for the CDR3 is TGTGCCAGCAGCCTGAAAGTTACAGGGGAGGCAGATACGCAGTATTTT. Translation gives CASSLKVTGEADTQYF.

The V gene is TRBV21-1, the J gene TRBJ2-1; the listed D gene, TRBD2, was not tested against the DNA. TRBV21-1 is deemed a pseudogene. The CDR3 is 14 residues long. The CDR3, as DNA: TGTGCCAGCAGCAACCGCCGGCCCGGCGGTGAGCAGTTCTTC. This sequence encodes CASSNRRPGGEQFF.

The V gene is TRBV3-1 (or the pseudogene TRBV3-2), the J gene TRBJ2-1; either TRBD1 or TRBD2 may supply D (6 bases each). The CDR3 spans 15 residues. V lost 4 bases, J lost 2 bases, and 12 bases lay in between. Germline CDR1 is LGHDT and CDR2 is YNNKEL (reference sequence). CDR3 nucleotides: TGTGCCAGCAGCCCGGCGGGGACACCCTACAATGAGCAGTTCTTC. This encodes CASSPAGTPYNEQFF.

The rearrangement uses TRBV6-5 and TRBJ1-5; D remains ambiguous. Germline CDR1 is MNHEY and CDR2 is SVGAGI. The V end lost 4 bases, the J end lost 4 bases, and 8 bases lay between the germline ends. The CDR3 contains 13 residues. In DNA, the CDR3 is TGTGCCAGCAGTTTTTATGGGAATCAGCCCCAGCATTTT. Amino acids: CASSFYGNQPQHF.

The chain combines TRBV19 with TRBJ2-3, with 8 bases fitting TRBD1. The V and J ends lost 0 bases and 7 bases, in that order; junction bases with no gene match: 6. CDR1 LNHDA and CDR2 SQIVND come from the germline V gene (reference sequence). The length of the CDR3 is 15 residues. CDR3 in DNA: TGTGCCAGTAGTATAGACCGGACAGGGAGATATACGCAGTATTTT. Encoded protein: CASSIDRTGRYTQYF.

This chain connects TRBV6-5 to TRBJ1-3, with TRBD1 as a possible D gene (5 bases). Germline CDR1 reads MNHEY; CDR2 reads SVGAGI. Trimming removed 5 bases from V and 3 bases from J, with 8 bases in between. The CDR3 loop spans 13 amino acids. The DNA of the CDR3 is TGTGCCAGCAGTCGGGGCAGTGGAAACACCATATATTTT. Protein sequence: CASSRGSGNTIYF.

In regard to this clone: One junction end disagrees with the germline gene, perhaps due to a read error. This chain uses TRBV6-6 with TRBJ1-2; TRBD1 aligns across 7 bases. From germline, CDR1 is MNHNY and CDR2 SVGAGI (reference sequence). This CDR3 has 12 residues. The CDR3 coding sequence is TGTGCCAGCCACGGGACAGCTTATGGGTACACCTTC. It codes for CASHGTAYGYTF.

V gene TRBV7-9 combines with J gene TRBJ2-7; 7 bases fit TRBD2. Trimming cost V 2 bases and J 3 bases; bases outside gene matches: 4. CDR3 size: 14 residues. CDR1 and CDR2 from the germline V gene are SEHNR and FQNEAQ (reference sequence). The CDR3 protein is CASSLSGTIYEQYF. CDR3 coding DNA: TGTGCCAGCAGCTTATCCGGGACTATCTACGAGCAGTACTTC.

The chain joins TRBV6-5 to TRBJ2-7, with 8 bases aligning to TRBD2. After removal of 8 bases from V and 3 bases from J, the junction contained 0 bases not matched to a gene. CDR1 and CDR2 from the germline V gene are MNHEY and SVGAGI. This CDR3 contains 11 residues. CDR3 in amino acids: CASAGGYEQYF. CDR3 sequence (DNA): TGTGCCAGCGCGGGGGGCTACGAGCAGTACTTC.

This chain uses TRBV19 with TRBJ1-1; the D gene is possibly TRBD1 (6 bases). The germline V and J ends were trimmed by 5 bases and 4 bases, with 17 bases remaining between them. The CDR3 is 15 residues long. CDR1 is LNHDA, CDR2 SQIVND, per germline (reference sequence). CDR3 DNA: TGTGCCAGTAGTTCACCTACAGGGATCCGCACTGAAGCTTTCTTT. Residues: CASSSPTGIRTEAFF. Full variable domain (outside the CDR3, taken from reference TRBV19 and TRBJ1-1): DGGITQSPKYLFRKEGQNVTLSCEQNLNHDAMYWYRQDPGQGLRLIYYSQIVNDFQKGDIAEGYSVSREKKESFPLTVTSAQKNPTAFYLCASSSPTGIRTEAFFGQGTRLTVV.

This chain joins TRBV6-5 and TRBJ1-2; D call uncertain. Germline CDR1 reads MNHEY; CDR2 reads SVGAGI. This CDR3 region has 13 residues. V lost 2 bases, J lost 0 bases, and 4 bases lay in between. The CDR3 spells CASSYTANYGYTF. CDR3 nucleotides: TGTGCCAGCAGTTACACAGCTAACTATGGCTACACCTTC.

V usage is TRBV7-8 and J usage is TRBJ2-5; TRBD1 is a possible D gene (5 bases). V lost 1 base and J lost 5, with 14 bases in between. The CDR3 has 15 amino acids. The germline CDR1 and CDR2 sequences are SGHVS and FQNEAQ. The CDR3 reads CASSLEAGLRETQYF. The CDR3 region has the DNA TGTGCCAGCAGCTTAGAGGCAGGGCTGAGGGAGACCCAGTACTTC.

The chain has TRBV6-5 and TRBJ2-3; D is perhaps TRBD1 or TRBD2 (6 bases each). V was cut by 8 bases and J by 4 bases, with 10 bases left in between. CDR1 is MNHEY, CDR2 SVGAGI, per germline. This CDR3 has 12 residues. The CDR3, as DNA: TGTGCCAGCGCAGGGGAGGCAGATACGCAGTATTTT. Translating it yields CASAGEADTQYF.

The rearrangement joins TRBV2 to TRBJ2-7; 10 positions match TRBD2. The CDR3 runs to 14 residues. The V gene end was trimmed by 8 bases and the J gene end by 4 bases; junction bases not matched to a gene: 8. Germline V CDR1 and CDR2: SNHLY, FYNNEI. The CDR3, as DNA: TGTGCCAGCGGAACAGCGGGGGGGTTGTACGAGCAGTACTTC. Protein sequence: CASGTAGGLYEQYF.

CDR3 nucleotide sequence: TGTGCCAGCAGCGGAACGACAGGGGTAAATCAGCCCCAGCATTTT. This codes for CASSGTTGVNQPQHF. The rearrangement joins TRBV3-1 (or the pseudogene TRBV3-2) to TRBJ1-5; TRBD1 matches 8 bases. The germline CDR1 and CDR2 sequences are LGHDT and YNNKEL (reference sequence). The CDR3 sequence is 15 residues long. V shed 5 bases, J shed 4 bases, and the junction held 7 bases outside the gene matches.

The V gene is TRBV12-3 or TRBV12-4, the J gene TRBJ1-4; tentatively, D is TRBD1 (6 bases). V lost 3 bases to trimming and J lost 7 bases, with 9 bases between them. The CDR3 has 13 amino acids. The CDR3 DNA is TGTGCCAGCAGTTTGGGGACATTTGAAAAACTGTTTTTT. This encodes CASSLGTFEKLFF.

This chain joins TRBV20-1 and TRBJ1-2; D uncertain. Trimming cost V 6 bases and J 3 bases, with 8 bases left between them. Germline lookup yields CDR1 DFQATT and CDR2 SNEGSKA (reference sequence). The CDR3 is 11 amino acids. The CDR3 region has the DNA TGCAGTGCGGAGGATCACTATGGCTACACCTTC. Translating it yields CSAEDHYGYTF.

The genes are TRBV14 and TRBJ2-5; D is uncertain. The CDR3 loop spans 14 amino acids. The V end was cut by 1 base, the J end by 5 bases, with 11 bases between. Germline V gives CDR1 SGHDN, CDR2 FVKESK. The CDR3 loop reads CASSQGVWHETQYF. In DNA, the CDR3 is TGTGCCAGCAGCCAAGGGGTCTGGCATGAGACCCAGTACTTC.

The chain employs TRBV24-1 and TRBJ2-3, with 8 bases lining up with TRBD1. CDR3 length: 14 amino acids. Germline CDR1 KGHDR, CDR2 SFDVKD. V shed 4 bases and J 1 base; nucleotides not matched to a gene: 0. CDR3 sequence (DNA): TGTGCCACCAGTGAGGGACAGGGCACAGATACGCAGTATTTT. This gives the protein CATSEGQGTDTQYF.

This chain joins TRBV7-2 and TRBJ2-2, with 10 bases fitting TRBD1. In germline, CDR1 is SGHTA, CDR2 FQGNSA. V was pared by 3 bases and J by 4 bases, with 5 bases of the junction left unmatched. The CDR3 sequence is 16 residues long. Here the CDR3 reads CASSFTGTGVTGELFF. CDR3 DNA sequence: TGTGCCAGCAGCTTTACCGGGACAGGGGTCACCGGGGAGCTGTTTTTT.

V is TRBV18 and J is TRBJ1-1; D might be TRBD1 (5 bases). V was trimmed by 11 bases and J by 5 bases, leaving 12 bases between them. Germline V gives CDR1 KGHSH, CDR2 LQKENI. This CDR3 spans 11 amino acids. The CDR3 DNA sequence: TGTGCCTCCGGTTCAGGGACTGAAGCTTTCTTT. Residues: CASGSGTEAFF.

This sequence joins TRBV6-2 or TRBV6-3 and TRBJ2-2; 13 positions agree with TRBD2. The CDR3 loop spans 18 amino acids. CDR1 is MNHEY and CDR2 is SVGEGT in the germline V gene. V gave up 5 bases and J gave up 3 bases; unmatched junction bases: 9. The CDR3: CASSRTSGGPKHTGELFF. The CDR3 DNA sequence: TGTGCCAGCAGTCGGACTAGCGGGGGACCCAAACACACCGGGGAGCTGTTTTTT.

J is TRBJ1-3 and V is TRBV6-6; D possibly corresponds to TRBD1 (5 bases). Germline values: CDR1 MNHNY, CDR2 SVGAGI (reference sequence). The CDR3 sequence is 14 residues long. Trimming cost V 4 bases and J 2 bases, with 9 bases left between them. CDR3 residues: CASSSRTPGNTIYF. For the CDR3, the DNA is TGTGCCAGCAGTTCCCGGACACCTGGAAACACCATATATTTT.

This chain joins TRBV5-1 and TRBJ2-3; D possibly corresponds to TRBD1 (5 bases). This CDR3 has 15 residues. The V and J ends lost 0 bases and 0 bases respectively, with 8 bases between them. Per the germline V gene, CDR1 is SGHRS and CDR2 is YFSETQ. CDR3 sequence reads: CASSLGGLSTDTQYF. The CDR3 DNA follows: TGCGCCAGCAGCTTGGGGGGCCTTAGCACAGATACGCAGTATTTT.

This chain joins TRBV18 and TRBJ2-7; D gene uncertain. V lost 4 bases, J lost 2 bases, and 15 bases lay in between. Germline assignment: CDR1 KGHSH and CDR2 LQKENI. The CDR3 runs 15 residues. The CDR3 DNA is TGTGCCAGCTCACTCCCCGGGCACCGCACCTACGAGCAGTACTTC. Protein product: CASSLPGHRTYEQYF.

With regard to this clone: At one boundary the junction diverges from the germline segment, which might be a read error. This chain links TRBV5-1 with TRBJ1-1; D is uncertain. This CDR3 spans 14 amino acids. In germline, CDR1 is SGHRS, CDR2 YFSETQ. The CDR3: CASTLEGGHTEAFF. The CDR3 DNA is TGCGCCAGCACCTTGGAGGGAGGGCACACTGAAGCTTTCTTT. Full variable domain (rest looked up from reference TRBV5-1 and TRBJ1-1): KAGVTQTPRYLIKTRGQQVTLSCSPISGHRSVSWYQQTPGQGLQFLFEYFSETQRNKGNFPGRFSGRQFSNSRSEMNVSTLELGDSALYLCASTLEGGHTEAFFGQGTRLTVV.

The V call is TRBV9, the J call TRBJ2-1; D might be TRBD2 (7 bases). V was shortened by 7 bases and J by 5 bases, with 19 bases between the two germline ends. The CDR3 consists of 15 residues. CDR1 and CDR2 (germline): SGDLS, YYNGEE. The DNA for the CDR3 is TGTGCCAGCGATAGGCGCGGGGGCGGGGACAATGAGCAGTTCTTC. Amino acid sequence: CASDRRGGGDNEQFF.

V is TRBV12-3 or TRBV12-4 and J is TRBJ2-5; D uncertain. The germline V and J ends were trimmed by 3 bases and 9 bases, with 11 bases remaining between them. The CDR3 contains 12 residues. The CDR3, as DNA: TGTGCCAGCAGTTTCATTGCGGACCCCCAGTACTTC. Its protein product is CASSFIADPQYF.

This clone has just one count. This chain uses TRBV7-8 with TRBJ2-7; TRBD1 is a possible D gene (6 bases). Germline CDR1 and CDR2: SGHVS and FQNEAQ. V shed 0 bases and J shed 4 bases, with 7 bases lying between them. The CDR3 covers 13 residues. This CDR3 reads CASSLAGAYEQYF. The CDR3 DNA reads as TGTGCCAGCAGCTTAGCGGGGGCATACGAGCAGTACTTC.